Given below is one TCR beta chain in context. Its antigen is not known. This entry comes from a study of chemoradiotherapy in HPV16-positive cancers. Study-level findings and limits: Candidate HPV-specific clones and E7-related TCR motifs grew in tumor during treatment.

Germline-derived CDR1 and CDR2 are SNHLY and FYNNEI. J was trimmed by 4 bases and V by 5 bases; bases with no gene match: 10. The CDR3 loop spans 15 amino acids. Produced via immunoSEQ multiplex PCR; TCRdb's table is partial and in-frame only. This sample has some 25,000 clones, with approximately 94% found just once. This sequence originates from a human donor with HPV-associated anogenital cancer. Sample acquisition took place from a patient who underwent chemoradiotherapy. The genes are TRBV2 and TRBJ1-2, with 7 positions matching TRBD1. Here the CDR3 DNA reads TGTGCCAGCAGTCCGGGACAGTGGTCGAGCTATGGCTACACCTTC. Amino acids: CASSPGQWSSYGYTF.